Following are 29 T cell receptor beta chains from one sample sequenced in a study of T-cell reconstitution after alpha-beta-depleted transplantation in children. The library targeted TCRbeta and was prepared with unique molecular identifiers. Via MiXCR, TCRdb re-called the PCR reads, giving one row per CDR3 protein. Of about 540,000 distinct CDR3 sequences in the sample, around 17% were seen once. The sequenced sample was PBMCs from the stem cell graft donor, obtained from the stem cell graft. The receptor set was obtained from a human donor who donated a stem cell graft to a child with acute lymphoblastic leukemia.

In DNA form, the CDR3 reads TGTGCCAGCAGCGACCACTCGATAGCGGGAAGGAGGGGGGAGCATGAGCAGTTCTTC. Its protein is CASSDHSIAGRRGEHEQFF. This chain connects TRBV4-2 to TRBJ2-1, with 8 bases lining up with TRBD2. Germline CDR1 is LGHNA and CDR2 is YNFKEQ. This CDR3 is 19 amino acids long. J gave up 8 bases and V 5 bases, and 23 bases lay outside the gene matches.

The genes are TRBV4-1 and TRBJ2-7, with no clear D. This CDR3 contains 15 residues. Between the trimmed V and J ends, which lost 3 bases and 6 bases, there was a span of 18 bases. Germline CDR1 is MGHRA and CDR2 is YSYEKL. This CDR3 is CASSQYPGQRSEQYF. In nucleotides, the CDR3 is TGCGCCAGCAGCCAGTACCCGGGCCAGAGGAGCGAGCAGTACTTC.

The V call is TRBV12-3 or TRBV12-4, the J call TRBJ2-1; the match to TRBD1 covers 10 bases. The V and J ends lost 7 bases and 7 bases, in that order; junction bases with no gene match: 16. The CDR3 has 17 amino acids. CDR3 nucleotides: TGTGCCAGCACTCCCAGGGGGACAGGGGCCCTCTGGAATGAGCAGTTCTTC. This translates into CASTPRGTGALWNEQFF.

This clonotype has just a few counts. The chain joins TRBV25-1 to TRBJ1-4, with unresolved D. Germline CDR1 reads MGHDK; CDR2 reads SYGVNS. V was cut by 3 bases and J by 0 bases, with 14 bases left in between. The CDR3 contains 17 residues. The chain's CDR3 is CASSEDRRSATNEKLFF. CDR3 DNA: TGTGCCAGCAGTGAGGATAGACGGAGTGCAACTAATGAAAAACTGTTTTTT.

This clonotype was counted at least ten times. The chain is built from TRBV29-1 and TRBJ2-5; the D is unclear. Germline loops: CDR1 SQVTM, CDR2 ANQGSEA. The CDR3 is made up of 13 amino acids. The V end lost 6 bases, the J end lost 5 bases, and 16 bases lay between the germline ends. CDR3 in DNA: TGCAGCGTCACTCCGCTTCCCACGGAGACCCAGTACTTC. Translated: CSVTPLPTETQYF.

This chain joins TRBV6-1 and TRBJ2-2; 7 nucleotides align to TRBD2. Looked up from germline, CDR1 is MNHNS and CDR2 is SASEGT. This CDR3 has 14 residues. J lost 0 bases, V lost 6 bases, and 1 base had no gene match. The CDR3: CASSTSANTGELFF. In nucleotides, the CDR3 is TGTGCCAGCAGCACTAGCGCGAACACCGGGGAGCTGTTTTTT.

J is TRBJ2-7 and V is TRBV20-1; 13 bases map to TRBD2. Per germline, CDR1 DFQATT and CDR2 SNEGSKA (reference sequence). V lost 6 bases and J lost 7; bases outside the gene matches: 9. The CDR3 is made up of 14 amino acids. The CDR3 nucleotides are TGCAGTGCGCCACCCCCGGGACTAGCGGGGGAGCAGTACTTC. It codes for CSAPPPGLAGEQYF.

The rearrangement links TRBV3-1 to TRBJ2-7; TRBD1 agrees at 7 bases. Trimming removed 3 bases from V and 4 bases from J; junction bases left unmatched: 12. The CDR3 sequence is 16 residues long. Germline V gene lookup returns CDR1 LGHDT and CDR2 YNNKEL (reference sequence). This CDR3 is CASSHAPGQRWYEQYF. In nucleotides, the CDR3 is TGTGCCAGCAGCCACGCGCCGGGACAGCGCTGGTACGAGCAGTACTTC.

This clonotype was recorded a few times. The J gene is TRBJ1-2, the V gene TRBV20-1, with TRBD1 matching over 7 bases. The CDR3 length is 13 residues. CDR1 and CDR2 (germline): DFQATT, SNEGSKA (reference sequence). The trim removed 0 bases at V and 8 bases at J, leaving 6 bases unmatched. The CDR3 DNA is TGCAGTGCTAGAGAGACAGGGTCAGGCGGCTACACCTTC. Amino acids: CSARETGSGGYTF.

The chain uses TRBV20-1 and TRBJ2-4, with D tentatively TRBD2 (5 bases). CDR1 DFQATT and CDR2 SNEGSKA come from the germline V gene (reference sequence). Trimming removed 6 bases at V and 2 bases at J, with 11 bases between. The CDR3 totals 13 residues. The CDR3 nucleotides are TGCAGTGCCCTTACTAGTACCAAAAACATTCAGTACTTC. This codes for CSALTSTKNIQYF.

The chain recombines TRBV18 with TRBJ2-7; tentatively, D is TRBD2 (6 bases). V was cut by 2 bases and J by 6 bases, with 11 bases left in between. CDR3 length: 13 residues. The germline gives CDR1 KGHSH, CDR2 LQKENI. CDR3 sequence: CASSPGMGGEQYF. CDR3 in DNA: TGTGCCAGCTCACCAGGGATGGGAGGCGAGCAGTACTTC.

This clonotype appeared a few times. This chain connects TRBV6-5 to TRBJ2-7; D may be TRBD1 or TRBD2 (5 bases each). With 2 bases removed from V and 7 bases from J, the gap between germline ends came to 9 bases. The CDR3 runs to 12 residues. In germline, CDR1 is MNHEY, CDR2 SVGAGI. This CDR3 reads CASSYGGREQYF. The CDR3 DNA is TGTGCCAGCAGTTACGGGGGAAGAGAGCAGTACTTC.

The V and J genes are TRBV19 and TRBJ2-3; D not resolved. This CDR3 spans 16 amino acids. V was trimmed by 5 bases and J by 0 bases, leaving 15 bases between them. CDR1 LNHDA and CDR2 SQIVND come from the germline V gene (reference sequence). The CDR3 is CASSLLPAGSTDTQYF. CDR3 DNA sequence: TGTGCCAGTAGTTTACTTCCTGCCGGGAGCACAGATACGCAGTATTTT.

Written as DNA, the CDR3 is TGCGCCAGCAGATGGGGGGATTACACTGAAGCTTTCTTT. Translated, it gives CASRWGDYTEAFF. The chain couples TRBV5-1 to TRBJ1-1; TRBD1 is a possible D gene (5 bases). CDR1 is SGHRS, CDR2 YFSETQ, per germline. V lost 5 bases and J 3 bases, leaving 11 bases between the germline ends. The CDR3 runs to 13 residues. The variable domain in full, with the rest retrieved from reference TRBV5-1 and TRBJ1-1, is KAGVTQTPRYLIKTRGQQVTLSCSPISGHRSVSWYQQTPGQGLQFLFEYFSETQRNKGNFPGRFSGRQFSNSRSEMNVSTLELGDSALYLCASRWGDYTEAFFGQGTRLTVV.

The V gene is TRBV11-2, the J gene TRBJ2-1; D is unresolved. The V gene lost 4 bases and the J gene lost 9 bases, with 16 bases spanning the gap. Per the germline V gene, CDR1 is SGHAT and CDR2 is FQNNGV. This CDR3 has 14 amino acids. The CDR3 is CASSSLRILSEQFF. DNA of the CDR3: TGTGCCAGCAGCTCCCTTAGGATCCTCTCTGAGCAGTTCTTC.

The chain carries TRBV18 and TRBJ1-6, with 8 bases aligning to TRBD1. V was clipped by 6 bases and J by 8 bases; unmatched bases: 12. Germline V gives CDR1 KGHSH, CDR2 LQKENI. The CDR3 has 16 residues. Here the CDR3 DNA reads TGTGCCAGCTCGGCGAGCAGGACAGGGCTCCATTCACCCCTCCACTTT. Translated: CASSASRTGLHSPLHF.

The V and J genes are TRBV3-1 and TRBJ2-5, with 13 bases matching TRBD2. The CDR3 is 15 residues long. Germline loops: CDR1 LGHDT, CDR2 YNNKEL (reference sequence). V lost 6 bases, J lost 3 bases, and 4 bases stayed unmatched. The CDR3 bases are TGTGCCAGCAGGTTCGGACTAGCGGGAGAAGAGACCCAGTACTTC. Residues: CASRFGLAGEETQYF.

The CDR3 here is CASSDLPSWRGTDTQYF. In DNA, the CDR3 is TGCGCCAGCAGTGATTTGCCCTCGTGGCGGGGCACAGATACGCAGTATTTT. The rearrangement uses TRBV10-1 and TRBJ2-3, with a possible D match to TRBD2 (5 bases). The germline CDR1 and CDR2 sequences are WNHNN and SYGVQD (reference sequence). The CDR3 length is 17 residues. V gave up 3 bases and J gave up 1 base, with 17 bases separating them.

This clonotype was detected a few times. V gene TRBV11-2 combines with J gene TRBJ2-5, with 14 bases aligning to TRBD2. The CDR3 is made up of 18 amino acids. The junction had 12 bases not matched to a gene; V was cut back by 4 bases and J by 5 bases. Per germline, CDR1 SGHAT and CDR2 FQNNGV. CDR3 nucleotides: TGTGCCAGCAGCTCCTTCCACCTGGGACTAGCGGGAGCGGAGACCCAGTACTTC. This encodes CASSSFHLGLAGAETQYF. The full variable domain, its missing parts supplied by reference TRBV11-2 and TRBJ2-5, is EAGVAQSPRYKIIEKRQSVAFWCNPISGHATLYWYQQILGQGPKLLIQFQNNGVVDDSQLPKDRFSAERLKGVDSTLKIQPAKLEDSAVYLCASSSFHLGLAGAETQYFGPGTRLLVL.

The rearrangement uses TRBV9 and TRBJ2-2; 7 bases align to TRBD1. The ends lost 5 bases at V and 14 bases at J; junction bases unmatched: 6. Germline CDR1 SGDLS, CDR2 YYNGEE. This CDR3 spans 11 amino acids. CDR3 sequence reads: CASSGTERLFF. The CDR3 DNA reads as TGTGCCAGCAGTGGGACAGAACGACTGTTTTTT.

This clonotype showed up just a few times. V is TRBV6-6 and J is TRBJ1-1; D gene ambiguous. This CDR3 is 13 amino acids long. CDR1 and CDR2 from the germline V gene are MNHNY and SVGAGI (reference sequence). The ends were cut back, 5 bases at V and 0 bases at J, with 7 bases in the middle. The CDR3 sequence: CASSPIMNTEAFF. The CDR3 nucleotides read TGTGCCAGCAGTCCAATCATGAACACTGAAGCTTTCTTT.

This chain uses TRBV5-1 with TRBJ2-7; D gene uncertain. V lost 4 bases and J 3 bases, leaving 11 bases between the germline ends. Per germline, CDR1 SGHRS and CDR2 YFSETQ. The length of the CDR3 is 13 residues. CDR3 residues: CASSGRTGYEQYF. In DNA form, the CDR3 reads TGCGCCAGCAGCGGCCGGACCGGCTACGAGCAGTACTTC.

The table lists this clonotype with a few counts. The rearrangement links TRBV15 to TRBJ2-2; 11 bases line up with TRBD1. This CDR3 has 18 residues. CDR1 and CDR2 from the germline V gene are LNHNV and YYDKDF (reference sequence). J was trimmed by 7 bases and V by 4 bases; bases with no gene match: 14. This chain's CDR3 is CATSKDKGQGGVDGELFF. CDR3 nucleotides: TGTGCCACCAGCAAAGACAAGGGACAGGGGGGAGTTGACGGGGAGCTGTTTTTT.

A few counts support this clonotype. The chain couples TRBV5-1 to TRBJ2-1; perhaps TRBD2 as D (5 bases). Trimming removed 0 bases from V and 7 bases from J, with 17 bases in between. The CDR3 is 16 residues long. Germline CDR1 and CDR2: SGHRS and YFSETQ. CDR3 protein: CASSLVSGTGLNEQFF. In nucleotides, the CDR3 is TGCGCCAGCAGCTTGGTCTCGGGAACGGGTTTAAATGAGCAGTTCTTC.

This clonotype was detected a few times. The gene calls are TRBV7-9 and TRBJ2-5; D perhaps matches TRBD1 (6 bases). The CDR3 runs to 14 residues. CDR1 SEHNR and CDR2 FQNEAQ come from the germline V gene (reference sequence). V was pared by 5 bases and J by 5 bases, with 15 bases between. CDR3 in amino acids: CASSHQGRSETQYF. The DNA for the CDR3 is TGTGCCAGCAGCCACCAGGGGCGAAGCGAGACCCAGTACTTC.

The rearrangement links TRBV3-1 to TRBJ1-2; D is undetermined. This CDR3 region has 14 residues. V dropped 4 bases and J dropped 1 base, with 10 bases sitting between them. From germline, CDR1 is LGHDT and CDR2 YNNKEL (reference sequence). CDR3 residues: CASSPNGDNYGYTF. The CDR3 bases are TGTGCCAGCAGCCCCAACGGGGATAACTATGGCTACACCTTC.

The rearrangement joins TRBV2 to TRBJ2-7; the D is unclear. V lost 1 base to trimming and J lost 7 bases, with 5 bases between them. This CDR3 is 11 amino acids long. Germline values: CDR1 SNHLY, CDR2 FYNNEI. The chain's CDR3 is CASSEVIEQYF. For the CDR3, the DNA is TGTGCCAGCAGTGAAGTCATAGAGCAGTACTTC.

V is TRBV11-1 and J is TRBJ2-7, with 7 bases matching TRBD2. Per the germline V gene, CDR1 is SGHAT and CDR2 is FQDESV (reference sequence). The J segment lost 7 bases and the V segment lost 5 bases, leaving 23 bases of the junction unmatched. The CDR3 loop spans 18 amino acids. In DNA form, the CDR3 reads TGTGCCAGCAGCCGCCTGGCCAGCGGGAACGCCGGCGCGGATGAGCAGTACTTC. This encodes CASSRLASGNAGADEQYF.

J is TRBJ1-1 and V is TRBV5-1; D is possibly TRBD1 (5 bases). CDR3 length: 14 amino acids. The ends were cut back, 4 bases at V and 1 base at J, with 11 bases in the middle. The germline V gene has CDR1 SGHRS and CDR2 YFSETQ. The CDR3 region is CASSAAGPNTEAFF. DNA of the CDR3: TGCGCCAGCAGCGCGGCGGGACCGAACACTGAAGCTTTCTTT.